This TCR beta chain comes out of a study of T cells in Graves' hyperthyroidism and ophthalmopathy. Study as a whole: At the time of initial diagnosis and before any treatment, peripheral blood was collected. Whole-study results and caveats: Before onset, by a median of approximately 5.9 months, the model predicted ophthalmopathy. In the analysis, a 13 V-J model separated ophthalmopathy from stable hyperthyroidism.

This clonotype was counted many times. Its antigen is still unknown. There were TCR beta CDR3 regions amplified from RNA transcripts. The HTBI primer set drove a first-round RT-PCR of the TCR CDR3. TCRdb used MiXCR to reprocess the multiplex PCR reads, holding one entry per CDR3 protein. The sample holds about 530,000 distinct CDR3 sequences, approximately 17% seen once. With 2 bases removed from V and 0 bases from J, the gap between germline ends came to 20 bases. The germline V gene has CDR1 MDHEN and CDR2 SYDVKM. This CDR3 is built from 19 residues. Ophthalmopathy patients showed a Clinical Activity Score of at least 3, NOSPECS grade of at least 4 and duration under 3 months.

This chain links TRBV28 with TRBJ1-5; perhaps TRBD1 as D (6 bases). The sample taken for sequencing was blood. The source of this sequence is a young woman with Graves' ophthalmopathy. The CDR3 nucleotides are TGTGCCAGCAGTTTAGGGGGTGGGGGACACCCCTATAGCAATCAGCCCCAGCATTTT. The encoded protein is CASSLGGGGHPYSNQPQHF.